This TCR beta chain was captured in a study of T cells after yellow fever vaccination. Regarding the study as a whole: Peaking on day 5 versus 15, the secondary response was faster but weaker. FACS-sorted repertoires could harbor abundant contaminating bulk-population clonotypes.

For this clonotype: Its antigen is as yet unknown.

TCRdb re-called the 5' RACE reads through MiXCR, storing one row per CDR3 protein. The sample consists of 620,000 or so distinct CDR3 sequences, around an eighth of them appearing once. The germline gives CDR1 WSHSY, CDR2 SAAADI. J gave up 3 bases and V 6 bases, and 14 bases lay outside the gene matches. The CDR3 length is 17 residues. V is TRBV10-2 and J is TRBJ2-1, with TRBD2 identical over 7 bases. The TCR sequence derives from a man aged 30-40 years who received the YFV17D yellow fever vaccine. The sequenced sample was PBMCs, obtained on the day of the yellow fever booster vaccination. This CDR3 is CASREFSGASGYNEQFF. In DNA, the CDR3 is TGCGCCAGCAGAGAATTCTCCGGGGCTAGCGGCTACAATGAGCAGTTCTTC.